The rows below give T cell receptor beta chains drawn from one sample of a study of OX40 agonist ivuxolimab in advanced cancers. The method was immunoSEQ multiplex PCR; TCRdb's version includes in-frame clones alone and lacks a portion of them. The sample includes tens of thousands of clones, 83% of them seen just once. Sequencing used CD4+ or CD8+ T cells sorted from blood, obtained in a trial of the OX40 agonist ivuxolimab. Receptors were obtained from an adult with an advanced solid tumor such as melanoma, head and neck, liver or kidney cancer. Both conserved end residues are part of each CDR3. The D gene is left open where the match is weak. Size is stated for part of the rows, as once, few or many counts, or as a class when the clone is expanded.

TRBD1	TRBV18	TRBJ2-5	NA	CASSSPGQGRLETQYF
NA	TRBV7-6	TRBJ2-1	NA	CASSRPPGPTNEQFF
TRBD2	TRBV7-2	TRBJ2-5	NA	CASSLGTRGETQYF
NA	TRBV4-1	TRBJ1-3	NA	CASGWENSPSSGNTIYF
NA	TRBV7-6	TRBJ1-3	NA	CASSLQERDTIYF
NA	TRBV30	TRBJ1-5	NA	CASRDNGGNQPQHF
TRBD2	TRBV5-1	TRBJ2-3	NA	CASSLVAGGVELSADTQYF
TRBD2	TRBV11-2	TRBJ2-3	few	CASSLGALAGKPDTQYF
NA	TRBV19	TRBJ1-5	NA	CASSIGRDFSNQPQHF
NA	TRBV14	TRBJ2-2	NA	CASSQTYGANTGELFF
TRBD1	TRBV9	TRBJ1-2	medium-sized	CASSVAAQGDGYTF
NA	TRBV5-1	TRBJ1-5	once	CASSLGPKDQPQHF
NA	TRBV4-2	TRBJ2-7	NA	CASSQRSGPYYEQYF
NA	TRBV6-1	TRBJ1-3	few	CASGRGDSGNTIYF
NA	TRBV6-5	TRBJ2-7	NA	CASSYVRFSEQYF
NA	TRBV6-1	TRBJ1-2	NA	CASATGAFYGYTF
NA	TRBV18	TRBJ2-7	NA	CASSLSGIRGEQYF
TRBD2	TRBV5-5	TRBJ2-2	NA	CASSLSGGAGTGELFF
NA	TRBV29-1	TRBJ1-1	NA	CSVQNTEAFF
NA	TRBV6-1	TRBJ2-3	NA	CASSEVSDTQYF
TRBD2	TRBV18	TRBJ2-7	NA	CASSPGTSTIEQYF
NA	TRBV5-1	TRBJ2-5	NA	CASSPGSPQETQYF
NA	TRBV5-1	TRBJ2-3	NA	CASSQGGGPRTDTQYF
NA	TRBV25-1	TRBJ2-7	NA	CASSESRGGPQLQYF
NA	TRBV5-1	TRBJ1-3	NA	CASSGDPNSGNTIYF
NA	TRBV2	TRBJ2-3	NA	CASRRSDTQYF
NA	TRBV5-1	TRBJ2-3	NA	CASSFGGRTDTQYF
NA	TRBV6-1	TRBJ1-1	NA	CASNLQGETEAFF
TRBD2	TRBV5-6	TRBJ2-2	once	CASSWRLAGVGTGELFF
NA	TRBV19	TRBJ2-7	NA	CASSWDWTNEQYF
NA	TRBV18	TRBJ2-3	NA	CASSPGAGADTDTQYF
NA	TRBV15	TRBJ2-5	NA	CATSRAGKDRETQYF
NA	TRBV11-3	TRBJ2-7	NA	CASSPDSASSYEQYF
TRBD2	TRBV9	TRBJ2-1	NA	CASSETGTSKQFF
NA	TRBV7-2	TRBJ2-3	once	CASSSLRTDTQYF
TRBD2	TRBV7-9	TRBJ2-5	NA	CASSPNFGGSSETQYF
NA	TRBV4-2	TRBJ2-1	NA	CASSQDRGSVSYNEQFF
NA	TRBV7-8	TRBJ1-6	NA	CASSYSSYNSPLHF
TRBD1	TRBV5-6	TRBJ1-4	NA	CASSTGATNEKLFF
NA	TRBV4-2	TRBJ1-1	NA	CASSQDLGQPTANTEAFF
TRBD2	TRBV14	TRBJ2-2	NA	CASSRQLAGDKWGTGELFF
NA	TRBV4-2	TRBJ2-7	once	CASSQVLSYEQYF
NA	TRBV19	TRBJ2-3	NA	CASSITVRTDTQYF
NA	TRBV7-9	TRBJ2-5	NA	CASSLAGKQETQYF
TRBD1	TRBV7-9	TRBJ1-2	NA	CASSLESQGGGYTF